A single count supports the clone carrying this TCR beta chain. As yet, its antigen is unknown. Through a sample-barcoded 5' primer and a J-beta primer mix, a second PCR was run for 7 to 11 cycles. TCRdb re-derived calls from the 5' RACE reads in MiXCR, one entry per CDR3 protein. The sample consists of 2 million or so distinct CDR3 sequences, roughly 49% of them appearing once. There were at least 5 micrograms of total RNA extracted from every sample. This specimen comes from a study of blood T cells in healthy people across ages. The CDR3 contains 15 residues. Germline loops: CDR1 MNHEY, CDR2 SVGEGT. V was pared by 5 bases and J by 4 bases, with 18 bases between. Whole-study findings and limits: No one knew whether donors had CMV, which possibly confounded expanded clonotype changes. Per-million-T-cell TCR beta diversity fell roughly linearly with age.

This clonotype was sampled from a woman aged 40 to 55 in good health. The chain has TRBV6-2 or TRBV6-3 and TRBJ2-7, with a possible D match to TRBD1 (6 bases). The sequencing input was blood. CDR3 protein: CASSKRDTITYEQYF. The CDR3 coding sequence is TGTGCCAGCAGTAAGAGGGACACAATAACTTACGAGCAGTACTTC.